Shown below are 14 T cell receptor beta chains from a single sample sequenced in a study of post-analysis software for immune sequencing data. Notes on the study in general: TRBV segments more frequent in patients than in controls numbered roughly 5 and included TRBV5-6, TRBV5-1 and TRBV20-1.

Unique molecular identifiers were built into the TCR beta cDNA libraries. Via MiXCR, TCRdb re-called the PCR reads, giving one row per CDR3 protein. The sample has approximately 250,000 distinct CDR3 sequences, 35% to 40% seen once. Their target antigens are unknown. Sequencing input: blood. These receptors all come from a girl aged 10-17 years with multiple sclerosis.

This clonotype was seen ten or more times. The chain employs TRBV21-1 and TRBJ2-3; the table's TRBD2 call for D was not verified on the DNA. TRBV21-1 represents a pseudogene. This CDR3 region has 17 residues. The DNA for the CDR3 is TGTGCCAGCAGCAAACGACTAGCGGGACCCAGAACAGATACGCAGTATTTT. The encoded protein is CASSKRLAGPRTDTQYF.

V gene TRBV5-5 combines with J gene TRBJ1-1; D might be TRBD1 (5 bases). Trimming removed 0 bases at V and 11 bases at J, with 17 bases between. This CDR3 is 14 amino acids long. Germline V CDR1 and CDR2: SGHKS, YYEKEE (reference sequence). The CDR3 here is CASSLAVAGPGAFF. Here the CDR3 DNA reads TGTGCCAGCAGCTTGGCCGTGGCAGGGCCAGGCGCTTTCTTT.

The chain uses TRBV27 and TRBJ1-5, with D hard to call. This CDR3 comprises 13 residues. Trimming shortened V by 8 bases and J by 3 bases, and 11 bases separated the two germline ends. CDR1 and CDR2 (germline): MNHEY, SMNVEV (reference sequence). The CDR3 DNA follows: TGTGCCAGCGGGCGGCAGGACAATCAGCCCCAGCATTTT. Its protein is CASGRQDNQPQHF.

The gene calls are TRBV7-9 and TRBJ2-5, with D possibly called TRBD1 or TRBD2 (5 bases each). Trimming removed 4 bases from V and 4 bases from J, with 13 bases in between. This CDR3 is built from 14 residues. In germline, CDR1 is SEHNR, CDR2 FQNEAQ (reference sequence). CDR3 sequence reads: CASSYGGDGETQYF. In DNA form, the CDR3 reads TGTGCCAGCAGCTATGGGGGAGACGGAGAGACCCAGTACTTC.

The chain employs TRBV6-2 or TRBV6-3 and TRBJ2-7; D is unclear. With 0 bases removed from V and 6 bases from J, the gap between germline ends came to 9 bases. Germline CDR1 and CDR2: MNHEY and SVGEGT. The CDR3 extends over 13 amino acids. This CDR3 reads CASSYSPRGEQYF. The CDR3 DNA reads as TGTGCCAGCAGTTACTCTCCACGCGGCGAGCAGTACTTC.

Only a few counts were recorded for this clonotype. This may stem from a read error, because a much larger clone lies one nucleotide away. V is TRBV4-1 and J is TRBJ2-1; the D call may be TRBD1 or TRBD2 (6 bases each). With the DNA end fitting TRBJ2-7 better, the J assignment may be wrong. There are 14 residues in the CDR3. The germline CDR1 and CDR2 sequences are MGHRA and YSYEKL. The CDR3 is CASSQAGGYNEQYF. The CDR3 bases are TGCGCCAGCAGCCAAGCCGGGGGCTACAATGAGCAGTACTTC.

As for this clonotype: This could be a read error, since a much larger clone is one nucleotide away. The chain carries TRBV2 and TRBJ2-1; tentatively, D is TRBD1 (7 bases). Germline CDR1 SNHLY, CDR2 FYNNEI. The CDR3 has 15 amino acids. V lost 11 bases, J lost 8 bases, and 25 bases lay in between. CDR3 sequence: CAGRYDGTASDEQFF. CDR3 DNA: TGTGCCGGCCGATACGATGGGACAGCTAGCGATGAGCAGTTCTTC.

The rearrangement uses TRBV6-1 and TRBJ2-3; 7 bases align to TRBD2. In germline, CDR1 is MNHNS, CDR2 SASEGT. V dropped 2 bases and J dropped 7; count of bases not matched to a gene: 9. This CDR3 has 15 amino acids. CDR3 amino acids: CASSETGGPQNTQYF. DNA of the CDR3: TGTGCCAGCAGTGAAACGGGGGGACCACAGAATACGCAGTATTTT.

At least ten counts were recorded for this clonotype. V gene TRBV6-5 combines with J gene TRBJ2-1, with D perhaps matching TRBD2 (6 bases). Germline V gene lookup returns CDR1 MNHEY and CDR2 SVGAGI. This CDR3 has 17 residues. V was clipped by 7 bases and J by 2 bases, with 21 bases between them. CDR3 residues: CASNWWDPGDPYNEQFF. CDR3 DNA sequence: TGTGCCAGCAATTGGTGGGACCCGGGGGATCCCTACAATGAGCAGTTCTTC.

The gene calls are TRBV12-3 or TRBV12-4 and TRBJ2-7; unclear D gene. The end of the DNA fits TRBJ2-5 better, so the J call may be wrong. CDR3 length equals 12 residues. CDR3 sequence: CASSPTQETQYF. The CDR3 DNA reads TGTGCCAGCAGTCCAACCCAAGAGACCCAGTACTTC.

J is TRBJ1-5 and V is TRBV6-5; possibly TRBD1 for D (5 bases). Trimming removed 5 bases at V and 8 bases at J, with 10 bases between. The CDR3 is 12 residues long. The germline CDR1 and CDR2 sequences are MNHEY and SVGAGI. CDR3 sequence: CASSPGFEPQHF. Here the CDR3 DNA reads TGTGCCAGCAGTCCAGGGTTTGAGCCCCAGCATTTT.

This clonotype was observed many times. The chain uses TRBV7-9 and TRBJ2-4; D is uncertain. CDR1 is SEHNR, CDR2 FQNEAQ, per germline (reference sequence). CDR3 length: 14 amino acids. The V end lost 3 bases, the J end lost 1 base, and 7 bases lay between the germline ends. DNA for the CDR3: TGTGCCAGCAGCTTTGAGGTGGCCAAAAACATTCAGTACTTC. Translated: CASSFEVAKNIQYF.

This clonotype was recorded many times. The chain employs TRBV5-1 and TRBJ2-3, with 9 bases lining up with TRBD2. The CDR3 consists of 18 residues. Germline V CDR1 and CDR2: SGHRS, YFSETQ. V lost 4 bases, J lost 0 bases, and 12 bases stayed unmatched. The CDR3 here is CASSVPTSGPTSTDTQYF. As DNA, the CDR3 is TGCGCCAGCAGCGTCCCGACTAGCGGCCCGACTAGCACAGATACGCAGTATTTT.

The V and J genes are TRBV6-4 and TRBJ2-2, with D hard to call. Germline V gene sequence: CDR1 MRHNA, CDR2 SNTAGT. The V end lost 6 bases, the J end lost 4 bases, and 9 bases lay between the germline ends. CDR3 length equals 13 residues. This chain's CDR3 is CASRDGSTGELFF. CDR3 DNA sequence: TGTGCCAGCAGGGACGGAAGCACCGGGGAGCTGTTTTTT.